This T cell receptor beta chain is drawn from a study of T cells after yellow fever vaccination. Study-wide findings and caveats: At around 96% for CD4 and over 80% for CD8, most primary-vaccination clones showed up again after the booster.

TCRdb fed the 5' RACE reads into MiXCR, producing one record per CDR3 protein. The sample has about 350,000 distinct CDR3 sequences, about 8.3% seen once; the top ten hold roughly a sixth. Looked up from germline, CDR1 is MNHNS and CDR2 is SASEGT. Trimming left V 10 bases short and J 4 bases short, with 11 bases between. CDR3 length equals 11 residues. This clonotype was counted a few times. Its antigen is currently unknown. The TCR sequence derives from a man aged 18 to 35 who received the YFV17D yellow fever vaccine. The rearrangement uses TRBV6-1 and TRBJ2-7; tentative D call: TRBD1 (5 bases). The material was PBMCs, obtained about 41 days after the first yellow fever vaccination. The CDR3 region has the DNA TGTGCCACTCAGGGCGGATACGAGCAGTACTTC. It is translated as CATQGGYEQYF.